This T cell receptor beta chain was sequenced in a study of blood T cells in healthy people across ages. Study in general: For every two T cells, template switching captured about one barcoded beta molecule. Study-wide findings and caveats: The long-lived group displayed more naive CD4+ cells, plus higher diversity, than the aged donors did.

The use of a sample-barcoded 5' primer and a J-beta primer mix characterized a second PCR of about 7 to 12 cycles. In TCRdb, the 5' RACE reads were re-called with MiXCR into one record per CDR3 protein. Of fewer than 650,000 distinct CDR3 sequences in the sample, approximately 26% were seen once. For this clonotype: What it recognizes is unknown.

Per germline, CDR1 SEHNR and CDR2 FQNEAQ (reference sequence). Trimming cost V 1 base and J 2 bases; bases outside gene matches: 5. The length of the CDR3 is 16 residues. The sample was also reused in another study, on T cells of mothers and their children. As reported in that work: Overlap in related mother-child pairs always slightly exceeded unrelated pairs, never significantly.

The sample comprised blood. The genes are TRBV7-9 and TRBJ2-7; 10 nucleotides match TRBD2. This TCR came from a boy between 2 and 15 years old in good health. CDR3 in amino acids: CASSLVVAGGAYEQYF. The CDR3 region has the DNA TGTGCCAGCAGCTTAGTGGTAGCGGGGGGTGCCTACGAGCAGTACTTC.